The clone carrying this T cell receptor beta chain came up once. The germline gives CDR1 LNHDA, CDR2 SQIVND (reference sequence). The junction had 8 bases not matched to a gene; V was cut back by 3 bases and J by 3 bases. This CDR3 region has 15 residues. This record belongs to a study of OX40 agonist ivuxolimab in advanced cancers. Here immunoSEQ multiplex PCR was the method, and the copy in TCRdb shows in-frame clones only, minus some. The table includes approximately 60,000 clones, 80% to 90% detected once. The sequence derives from an adult with an advanced solid tumor such as melanoma, head and neck, liver or kidney cancer. J is TRBJ2-7 and V is TRBV19; 7 nucleotides line up with TRBD1. Sample: CD4+ or CD8+ T cells sorted from blood, taken in a trial of the OX40 agonist ivuxolimab. The DNA for the CDR3 is TGTGCCAGTAGTATCAGGGGTACAGGGGACTACGAGCAGTACTTC. Residues: CASSIRGTGDYEQYF.